The 15 T cell receptor beta chains given below trace back to one sample, sequenced in a study of shared clonotypes between healthy human individuals. TCRdb's table, derived via immunoSEQ multiplex PCR, lists solely in-frame clones and lacks some. The profile shows about 580,000 clones, roughly 98% of them singletons. Terminally differentiated effector memory CD45RA+ cells were excluded by CCR7 positive selection of CD45RO-negative cells. What was sequenced was naive CD8+ T cells sorted from blood. The receptor set was obtained from a man in his thirties or forties in good health.

The CDR3 bases are TGTGCCAGCAGTGAAAGCACGCTTCCAAGGGAGACCCAGTACTTC. Amino acid sequence: CASSESTLPRETQYF. V usage is TRBV2 and J usage is TRBJ2-5; no definite D call. The length of the CDR3 is 15 residues. The germline gives CDR1 SNHLY, CDR2 FYNNEI. The ends were cut back, 2 bases at V and 5 bases at J, with 15 bases in the middle.

J is TRBJ2-7 and V is TRBV5-4; 7 nucleotides agree with TRBD2. V was pared by 4 bases and J by 7 bases, with 5 bases of the junction left unmatched. The length of the CDR3 is 12 residues. Germline-derived CDR1 and CDR2 are SGHNT and YYREEE (reference sequence). The CDR3 DNA reads as TGTGCCAGCAGCGCCGGGGGGTTTGAGCAGTACTTC. It yields the protein CASSAGGFEQYF.

The chain recombines TRBV7-9 with TRBJ2-7; a weak D match, TRBD1 (6 bases). The CDR3 loop spans 15 amino acids. Germline V gene sequence: CDR1 SEHNR, CDR2 FQNEAQ (reference sequence). Trimming pared 4 bases from V and 0 bases from J, leaving 13 bases between. For the CDR3, the DNA is TGTGCCAGCAGCTCACCCTCAGGGGTCTCCTACGAGCAGTACTTC. Its protein is CASSSPSGVSYEQYF.

The chain joins TRBV7-6 to TRBJ2-1; D may be TRBD1 (5 bases). The ends were cut back, 5 bases at V and 7 bases at J, with 21 bases in the middle. Germline V CDR1 and CDR2: SGHVS, FNYEAQ. The CDR3 has 16 residues. This CDR3 reads CASSPRVQGLGNEQFF. CDR3 DNA sequence: TGTGCCAGCAGCCCGAGAGTTCAGGGATTGGGTAATGAGCAGTTCTTC.

The V call is TRBV7-9, the J call TRBJ2-3; 14 positions match TRBD2. Germline CDR1 reads SEHNR; CDR2 reads FQNEAQ (reference sequence). Trimming took 1 base from V and 6 from J; bases not matched to a gene: 0. This CDR3 is 15 amino acids long. The CDR3 nucleotides are TGTGCCAGCAGCTTAGGACTAGCGGGAGGGGATACGCAGTATTTT. This codes for CASSLGLAGGDTQYF. Using reference TRBV7-9 and TRBJ2-3 for the parts outside the CDR3, the full variable domain is DTGVSQNPRHKITKRGQNVTFRCDPISEHNRLYWYRQTLGQGPEFLTYFQNEAQLEKSRLLSDRFSAERPKGSFSTLEIQRTEQGDSAMYLCASSLGLAGGDTQYFGPGTRLTVL.

In this sample, this clone turned up once. The chain joins TRBV9 to TRBJ2-2; D call uncertain. Trimming stripped 4 bases from V and 2 bases from J, with 15 bases between. CDR3 length: 16 amino acids. Germline CDR1 and CDR2: SGDLS and YYNGEE. The CDR3 DNA sequence: TGTGCCAGCAGCCGCCGGGTCGGAGCAAACACCGGGGAGCTGTTTTTT. The encoded protein is CASSRRVGANTGELFF. The complete variable domain, with remaining parts taken from reference TRBV9 and TRBJ2-2, reads DSGVTQTPKHLITATGQRVTLRCSPRSGDLSVYWYQQSLDQGLQFLIQYYNGEERAKGNILERFSAQQFPDLHSELNLSSLELGDSALYFCASSRRVGANTGELFFGEGSRLTVL.

The chain is built from TRBV27 and TRBJ1-1, with 7 nucleotides matching TRBD1. From germline, CDR1 is MNHEY and CDR2 SMNVEV (reference sequence). The V segment lost 4 bases and the J segment 1 base; nucleotides outside the gene matches: 3. CDR3 size: 14 residues. CDR3 region: CASSSQGGNTEAFF. CDR3 nucleotide sequence: TGTGCCAGCAGTTCCCAGGGGGGGAACACTGAAGCTTTCTTT.

This clone was detected once. V and J are TRBV29-1 and TRBJ2-1, with 12 bases fitting TRBD2. Trimming cost V 4 bases and J 0 bases; bases outside gene matches: 7. The CDR3 length is 17 residues. From germline, CDR1 is SQVTM and CDR2 ANQGSEA. CDR3 nucleotides: TGCAGCGTTGTAGGACTAGCGGGAACCAGCTCCTACAATGAGCAGTTCTTC. This encodes CSVVGLAGTSSYNEQFF.

CDR3 in amino acids: CASSQGVRENTEAFF. The CDR3 region has the DNA TGCGCCAGCAGCCAAGGGGTGCGGGAGAACACTGAAGCTTTCTTT. This chain connects TRBV4-1 to TRBJ1-1; D unresolved. This CDR3 has 15 residues. Germline V gene data show CDR1 as MGHRA and CDR2 as YSYEKL. V shed 1 base and J shed 1 base, with 10 bases lying between them.

This chain links TRBV29-1 with TRBJ1-3; D unresolved. CDR3 size: 11 residues. Trimming took off 3 bases at V and 8 bases at J, with 8 bases between the two ends. The germline gives CDR1 SQVTM, CDR2 ANQGSEA. The CDR3 is CSVDVGYTIYF. As DNA, the CDR3 is TGCAGCGTTGATGTGGGCTACACCATATATTTT.

The chain links TRBV28 to TRBJ2-5; a possible D gene is TRBD1 (6 bases). The CDR3 sequence is 12 residues long. Trimming cost V 11 bases and J 2 bases, with 12 bases left between them. Germline loops: CDR1 MDHEN, CDR2 SYDVKM. The CDR3 spells CAVEDRQETQYF. CDR3 nucleotide sequence: TGTGCCGTGGAGGACAGACAAGAGACCCAGTACTTC.

On this clone itself: Other DNA sequences in the same sample also yield this CDR3. The CDR3 region is CASSPAYEQYF. CDR3 in DNA: TGTGCCAGCAGCCCGGCCTACGAGCAGTACTTC. The chain uses TRBV7-9 and TRBJ2-7; no clear D. In germline, CDR1 is SEHNR, CDR2 FQNEAQ (reference sequence). The ends were cut back, 5 bases at V and 2 bases at J, with 4 bases in the middle. This CDR3 contains 11 residues.

This clone was observed a single time. The chain is built from TRBV7-9 and TRBJ2-1; 7 bases fit TRBD1. Trimming cost V 8 bases and J 6 bases; bases outside gene matches: 7. Germline-derived CDR1 and CDR2 are SEHNR and FQNEAQ (reference sequence). This CDR3 is 13 amino acids long. CDR3 residues: CASWTGESNEQFF. The CDR3 DNA is TGTGCCAGCTGGACAGGTGAGAGCAATGAGCAGTTCTTC.

The gene calls are TRBV7-6 and TRBJ1-1; no definite D call. Per germline, CDR1 SGHVS and CDR2 FNYEAQ. V dropped 2 bases and J dropped 0 bases, with 4 bases sitting between them. This CDR3 is built from 13 residues. The CDR3 loop reads CASSLSLNTEAFF. The CDR3 DNA follows: TGTGCCAGCAGCTTATCACTGAACACTGAAGCTTTCTTT.

The rearrangement uses TRBV19 and TRBJ2-1, with 9 nucleotides matching TRBD2. Trimming at V came to 6 bases and at J to 4 bases, leaving 13 bases not matched to a gene. The CDR3 contains 17 residues. Germline CDR1 LNHDA, CDR2 SQIVND (reference sequence). The CDR3 DNA sequence: TGTGCCAGTAGCTCCCTCGTAGCGGGAGTAGGGTACAATGAGCAGTTCTTC. Translated, it gives CASSSLVAGVGYNEQFF.